These 30 T cell receptor beta chains were all obtained from the same sample, sequenced in a study of CD8+ T cells in alopecia areata. TCR sequencing used cDNA made by reverse transcription of extracted RNA. Here immunoSEQ multiplex PCR was the method, and the copy in TCRdb shows in-frame clones only, minus some. The sample lists approximately 150,000 clones; roughly 46% were seen once. The sample was CD4+ T cells sorted from blood, taken at week 0. The receptor set was obtained from a human donor with alopecia areata.

V gene TRBV29-1 combines with J gene TRBJ2-1, with TRBD1 as a possible D gene (5 bases). From germline, CDR1 is SQVTM and CDR2 ANQGSEA. V was shortened by 3 bases and J by 2 bases, with 17 bases between the two germline ends. This CDR3 region has 16 residues. This chain's CDR3 is CSVEGMDIRAYNEQFF. The CDR3 DNA sequence: TGCAGCGTTGAGGGGATGGACATTAGGGCCTACAATGAGCAGTTCTTC.

This chain connects TRBV29-1 to TRBJ1-1, with D uncertain. V lost 7 bases and J 8 bases, leaving 14 bases between the germline ends. The germline V gene encodes CDR1 SQVTM and CDR2 ANQGSEA. The CDR3 sequence is 11 residues long. The CDR3 bases are TGCAGCGCTATGAGGGCCTTAGAAGCTTTCTTT. This codes for CSAMRALEAFF.

This clone was seen only a few times. This chain links TRBV29-1 with TRBJ2-5; 8 bases map to TRBD2. This CDR3 spans 14 amino acids. The ends lost 5 bases at V and 3 bases at J; junction bases unmatched: 8. Germline assignment: CDR1 SQVTM and CDR2 ANQGSEA. CDR3 nucleotides: TGCAGCGTTACGAACCCGACTAGCGAAGAGACCCAGTACTTC. This encodes CSVTNPTSEETQYF.

The V call is TRBV5-4, the J call TRBJ2-7, with D possibly being TRBD1 or TRBD2 (5 bases each). Trimming removed 7 bases at V and 3 bases at J, with 14 bases between. The CDR3 has 13 residues. Germline CDR1 and CDR2: SGHNT and YYREEE (reference sequence). CDR3 region: CASEKERGYEQYF. The CDR3 DNA reads TGTGCCAGCGAAAAAGAGAGGGGCTACGAGCAGTACTTC.

The V call is TRBV5-1, the J call TRBJ2-2; D may be TRBD2 (6 bases). V lost 6 bases to trimming and J lost 3 bases, with 9 bases between them. This CDR3 is 13 amino acids long. Germline-derived CDR1 and CDR2 are SGHRS and YFSETQ. The CDR3 sequence: CASTGDYTGELFF. The CDR3 nucleotides are TGCGCCAGCACGGGGGATTACACCGGGGAGCTGTTTTTT.

This clone was detected only a few times. J is TRBJ2-4 and V is TRBV5-1, with D possibly matching TRBD1 (5 bases). The V end lost 0 bases, the J end lost 1 base, and 5 bases lay between the germline ends. From germline, CDR1 is SGHRS and CDR2 YFSETQ. The length of the CDR3 is 14 residues. This CDR3 is CASSLEGAKNIQYF. The CDR3 coding sequence is TGCGCCAGCAGCTTGGAGGGGGCCAAAAACATTCAGTACTTC.

The gene calls are TRBV6-5 and TRBJ2-3; 15 nucleotides agree with TRBD2. Germline V gene sequence: CDR1 MNHEY, CDR2 SVGAGI. The CDR3 covers 15 residues. The V gene end was trimmed by 6 bases and the J gene end by 7 bases; junction bases not matched to a gene: 5. The CDR3 DNA reads TGTGCCAGCAGAAGAGGACTAGCGGGAGGGAATACGCAGTATTTT. Translating it yields CASRRGLAGGNTQYF.

The gene calls are TRBV5-1 and TRBJ1-2, with D possibly being TRBD1 (6 bases). Germline loops: CDR1 SGHRS, CDR2 YFSETQ. CDR3 length: 13 residues. Trimming pared 4 bases from V and 4 bases from J, leaving 11 bases between. CDR3 DNA sequence: TGCGCCAGCAGCCCGGACAGCCTCTATGGCTACACCTTC. Translated: CASSPDSLYGYTF.

This clone came up a few times. This sequence joins TRBV30 and TRBJ2-1; D unclear. Deletions cut 2 bases from V and 5 bases from J, with 10 bases between. The CDR3 sequence is 13 residues long. Germline lookup yields CDR1 GTSNPN and CDR2 SVGIG (reference sequence). CDR3 coding DNA: TGTGCCTGGAGTAGACTGTCTGACAATGAGCAGTTCTTC. Encoded protein: CAWSRLSDNEQFF.

The chain combines TRBV5-4 with TRBJ1-2, with 12 bases fitting TRBD1. CDR3 length equals 16 residues. The V and J ends lost 0 bases and 3 bases, in that order; junction bases with no gene match: 3. The germline V gene encodes CDR1 SGHNT and CDR2 YYREEE (reference sequence). The CDR3 protein is CASSLGDRGPDYGYTF. For the CDR3, the DNA is TGTGCCAGCAGCTTGGGGGACAGGGGGCCCGACTATGGCTACACCTTC.

There are a few counts of this clone. This chain connects TRBV9 to TRBJ1-2, with D hard to call. CDR3 length: 13 amino acids. Germline V gives CDR1 SGDLS, CDR2 YYNGEE. Between the trimmed V and J ends, which lost 4 bases and 2 bases, there was a span of 9 bases. The CDR3 sequence is CASSIRSNYGYTF. CDR3 bases: TGTGCCAGCAGCATACGATCAAACTATGGCTACACCTTC.

Only a few counts were recorded for this clone. V and J are TRBV5-1 and TRBJ2-1, with 12 bases aligning to TRBD1. V was clipped by 3 bases and J by 7 bases; unmatched bases: 5. The germline V gene has CDR1 SGHRS and CDR2 YFSETQ. The CDR3 runs 15 residues. The CDR3 protein is CASSSGQGARNEQFF. The CDR3 nucleotides are TGCGCCAGCAGCTCGGGACAGGGGGCGCGTAATGAGCAGTTCTTC.

This chain links TRBV29-1 with TRBJ1-2; D might be TRBD1 (5 bases). The CDR3 is made up of 13 amino acids. Germline V gene sequence: CDR1 SQVTM, CDR2 ANQGSEA. V was pared by 4 bases and J by 3 bases, with 12 bases between. Here the CDR3 DNA reads TGCAGCGTTGTGGGGGATATGGACTATGGCTACACCTTC. The encoded protein is CSVVGDMDYGYTF.

The CDR3 coding sequence is TGTGCCAGCTCACAGGGAGAGAACACTGAAGCTTTCTTT. Residues: CASSQGENTEAFF. V gene TRBV18 combines with J gene TRBJ1-1; D ambiguous. The V and J ends lost 4 bases and 1 base respectively, with 7 bases between them. Per germline, CDR1 KGHSH and CDR2 LQKENI. The CDR3 is 13 amino acids.

This clone was counted once. The V call is TRBV29-1, the J call TRBJ1-1; D possibly corresponds to TRBD1 (5 bases). The length of the CDR3 is 13 residues. In germline, CDR1 is SQVTM, CDR2 ANQGSEA. The germline V and J ends were trimmed by 7 bases and 0 bases, with 12 bases remaining between them. DNA of the CDR3: TGCAGCGGGGGGGTTATTATGAACACTGAAGCTTTCTTT. Translated: CSGGVIMNTEAFF.

V gene TRBV29-1 combines with J gene TRBJ1-2; 8 nucleotides match TRBD1. The CDR3 runs 14 residues. The V gene's germline CDR1 is SQVTM and CDR2 ANQGSEA. The trim removed 4 bases at V and 7 bases at J, leaving 11 bases unmatched. The CDR3: CSVGVGQGQSGYTF. In nucleotides, the CDR3 is TGCAGCGTTGGGGTAGGACAGGGACAGAGTGGCTACACCTTC.

The chain links TRBV29-1 to TRBJ2-1; TRBD2 matches 9 bases. Trimming removed 5 bases from V and 9 bases from J; junction bases left unmatched: 11. The CDR3 runs 14 residues. CDR1 and CDR2 from the germline V gene are SQVTM and ANQGSEA. The CDR3 nucleotides read TGCAGCGTTTCCCCTGGGCTAGCGGGAACTGAGCAGTTCTTC. Translated, it gives CSVSPGLAGTEQFF.

This clone occurred once. The chain links TRBV5-1 to TRBJ2-7; possibly TRBD1 for D (6 bases). Germline V gene sequence: CDR1 SGHRS, CDR2 YFSETQ. V was cut by 0 bases and J by 2 bases, with 9 bases left in between. CDR3 size: 14 residues. CDR3 sequence reads: CASSLAEGAYEQYF. For the CDR3, the DNA is TGCGCCAGCAGCTTGGCCGAGGGGGCCTACGAGCAGTACTTC. Complete variable domain (other parts from reference TRBV5-1 and TRBJ2-7): KAGVTQTPRYLIKTRGQQVTLSCSPISGHRSVSWYQQTPGQGLQFLFEYFSETQRNKGNFPGRFSGRQFSNSRSEMNVSTLELGDSALYLCASSLAEGAYEQYFGPGTRLTVT.

For this clone: The sample has other DNA sequences that encode this CDR3 too. This chain connects TRBV18 to TRBJ2-5; no firm D call. The CDR3 sequence is 11 residues long. V lost 3 bases, J lost 5 bases, and 4 bases lay in between. The germline CDR1 and CDR2 sequences are KGHSH and LQKENI. The CDR3 DNA reads TGTGCCAGCTCACCGGAGGAGACCCAGTACTTC. It codes for CASSPEETQYF. The full variable domain, completed using reference TRBV18 and TRBJ2-5, is NAGVMQNPRHLVRRRGQEARLRCSPMKGHSHVYWYRQLPEEGLKFMVYLQKENIIDESGMPKERFSAEFPKEGPSILRIQQVVRGDSAAYFCASSPEETQYFGPGTRLLVL.

The genes are TRBV20-1 and TRBJ2-5, with a possible D match to TRBD1 (5 bases). The CDR3 has 11 amino acids. Germline CDR1 DFQATT, CDR2 SNEGSKA (reference sequence). V lost 3 bases and J lost 6, with 8 bases in between. CDR3 DNA: TGCAGTGCTAGGACAGTGAAGACCCAGTACTTC. Translated: CSARTVKTQYF.

The chain links TRBV18 to TRBJ2-1, with 8 bases that match TRBD2. The junction had 4 bases not matched to a gene; V was cut back by 3 bases and J by 6 bases. The CDR3 has 14 residues. CDR1 is KGHSH, CDR2 LQKENI, per germline. CDR3 protein: CASSPPGLVNEQFF. CDR3 nucleotides: TGTGCCAGCTCACCTCCGGGACTAGTCAATGAGCAGTTCTTC.

The V gene is TRBV5-1, the J gene TRBJ1-1; D unclear. The CDR3 totals 15 residues. Deletions cut 3 bases from V and 2 bases from J, with 14 bases between. Germline-derived CDR1 and CDR2 are SGHRS and YFSETQ. The CDR3 spells CASSYQYQRNTEAFF. The CDR3 DNA follows: TGCGCCAGCAGCTATCAATATCAGCGTAACACTGAAGCTTTCTTT.

The chain couples TRBV14 to TRBJ2-3; TRBD1 is a possible D gene (5 bases). Germline-derived CDR1 and CDR2 are SGHDN and FVKESK. Trimming removed 3 bases at V and 0 bases at J, with 16 bases between. CDR3 length: 17 amino acids. The CDR3 is CASSHGSGWYSTDTQYF. The CDR3 nucleotides read TGTGCCAGCAGCCATGGATCAGGGTGGTACAGCACAGATACGCAGTATTTT.

The chain links TRBV14 to TRBJ1-5; possibly TRBD1 for D (6 bases). The germline V gene encodes CDR1 SGHDN and CDR2 FVKESK. This CDR3 has 13 amino acids. Trimming shortened V by 2 bases and J by 10 bases, and 12 bases separated the two germline ends. The CDR3 here is CASSQRAGAPQHF. CDR3 DNA: TGTGCCAGCAGCCAAAGGGCAGGGGCCCCCCAGCATTTT.

The sample holds a few counts of this clone. The V gene is TRBV18, the J gene TRBJ1-1; D call uncertain. The CDR3 covers 13 residues. V dropped 3 bases and J dropped 9 bases, with 14 bases sitting between them. Per germline, CDR1 KGHSH and CDR2 LQKENI. The CDR3 DNA reads as TGTGCCAGCTCACCGGGCGGCTCCACCCAAGCTTTCTTT. The encoded protein is CASSPGGSTQAFF. The full variable domain, with the rest looked up from reference TRBV18 and TRBJ1-1, is NAGVMQNPRHLVRRRGQEARLRCSPMKGHSHVYWYRQLPEEGLKFMVYLQKENIIDESGMPKERFSAEFPKEGPSILRIQQVVRGDSAAYFCASSPGGSTQAFFGQGTRLTVV.

The rearrangement uses TRBV18 and TRBJ2-7; no clear D gene. With 1 base removed from V and 3 bases from J, the gap between germline ends came to 10 bases. The CDR3 consists of 14 residues. Germline loops: CDR1 KGHSH, CDR2 LQKENI. CDR3 sequence: CASSPRELGYEQYF. The CDR3 DNA reads TGTGCCAGCTCACCACGTGAACTTGGCTACGAGCAGTACTTC.

The chain joins TRBV28 to TRBJ1-4, with 7 bases lining up with TRBD1. Unmatched junction bases numbered 10, after V lost 3 bases and J lost 6 bases. The CDR3 has 16 amino acids. Germline CDR1 MDHEN, CDR2 SYDVKM. CDR3 in amino acids: CASSFVGGGVDEKLFF. The CDR3 bases are TGTGCCAGCAGTTTTGTGGGAGGGGGCGTCGATGAAAAACTGTTTTTT.

J is TRBJ2-4 and V is TRBV28; 16 nucleotides align to TRBD2. Unmatched junction bases numbered 11, after V lost 3 bases and J lost 0 bases. Germline values: CDR1 MDHEN, CDR2 SYDVKM. This CDR3 region has 21 residues. In nucleotides, the CDR3 is TGTGCCAGCAGTTTCTTTACACCCGGGACTAGCGGGAGGGGAGCCAAAAACATTCAGTACTTC. Its protein product is CASSFFTPGTSGRGAKNIQYF.

CDR3 in amino acids: CAWSVSGLYGYTF. In DNA, the CDR3 is TGTGCCTGGAGTGTGTCTGGTCTTTATGGCTACACCTTC. The chain recombines TRBV30 with TRBJ1-2; D is uncertain. CDR3 length equals 13 residues. Per germline, CDR1 GTSNPN and CDR2 SVGIG (reference sequence). V was trimmed by 0 bases and J by 5 bases, leaving 10 bases between them.

The chain combines TRBV11-3 with TRBJ2-3; D is possibly TRBD1 or TRBD2 (5 bases each). The CDR3 has 16 residues. The germline V and J ends were trimmed by 5 bases and 3 bases, with 18 bases remaining between them. The germline V gene encodes CDR1 SGHNT and CDR2 YENEEA. CDR3 in amino acids: CASSPSQGSGTDTQYF. CDR3 DNA sequence: TGTGCCAGCAGCCCCTCCCAGGGCTCGGGGACAGATACGCAGTATTTT.